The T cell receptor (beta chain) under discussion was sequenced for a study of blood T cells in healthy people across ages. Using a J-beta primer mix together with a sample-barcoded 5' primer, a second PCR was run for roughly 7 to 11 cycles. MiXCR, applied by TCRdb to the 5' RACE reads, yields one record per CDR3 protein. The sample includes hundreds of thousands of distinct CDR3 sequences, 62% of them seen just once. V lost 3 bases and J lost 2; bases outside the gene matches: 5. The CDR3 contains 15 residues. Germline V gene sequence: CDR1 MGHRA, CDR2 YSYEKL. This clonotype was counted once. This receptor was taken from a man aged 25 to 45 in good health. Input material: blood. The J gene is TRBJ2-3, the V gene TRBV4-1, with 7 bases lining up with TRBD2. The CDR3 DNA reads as TGCGCCAGCAGCCACAGCGGGGCAGACACAGATACGCAGTATTTT. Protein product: CASSHSGADTDTQYF.